This TCR beta chain was profiled in a study of shared clonotypes between healthy human individuals. Study observations and caveats: Genetic and exposure-history diversity was limited by the small donor number. Naive subsets typically showed greater estimated richness than memory subsets.

V lost 6 bases, J lost 7 bases, and 13 bases stayed unmatched. The CDR3 consists of 16 residues. Germline V gene sequence: CDR1 MDHEN, CDR2 SYDVKM. Sequencing was performed with immunoSEQ multiplex PCR; in TCRdb, only in-frame clones are kept and a portion is missing. The table records approximately 1.5 million clones, 95% to 99% of them present only once. This clone was counted once. What it binds is unknown. J is TRBJ1-5 and V is TRBV28; 9 nucleotides match TRBD1. The clonotype comes from a man between 25 and 39 years old in good health. Input material: naive CD4+ T cells sorted from blood. Regarding subset: CD45RA+ positively selected. The CDR3 loop reads CASSLSGTGSLQPQHF. The CDR3 coding sequence is TGTGCCAGCAGCCTTTCCGGGACAGGGAGCCTACAGCCCCAGCATTTT.